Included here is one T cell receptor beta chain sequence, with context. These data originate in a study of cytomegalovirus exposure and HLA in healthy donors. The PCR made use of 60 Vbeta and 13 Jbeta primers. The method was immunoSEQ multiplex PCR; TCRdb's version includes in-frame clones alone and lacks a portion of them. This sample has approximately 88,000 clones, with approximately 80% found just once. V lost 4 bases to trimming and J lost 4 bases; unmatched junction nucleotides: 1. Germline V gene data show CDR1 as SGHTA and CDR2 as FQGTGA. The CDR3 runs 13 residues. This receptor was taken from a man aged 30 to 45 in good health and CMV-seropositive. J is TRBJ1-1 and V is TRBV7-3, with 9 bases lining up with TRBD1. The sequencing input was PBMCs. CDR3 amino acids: CASSWTGVTEAFF. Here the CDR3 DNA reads TGTGCCAGCAGCTGGACAGGGGTCACTGAAGCTTTCTTT.